This is a list of T cell receptor beta chains from one sample in a study of T-cell memory formation after mild COVID-19. TCRdb reprocessed the 5' RACE reads via MiXCR and lists one record per CDR3 protein. The sample records 350,000 or so distinct CDR3 sequences, around 20% being singletons. Sequencing was carried out using PBMCs or a T cell subset sorted from them (not recorded which). Every receptor here comes from a man between 18 and 29 years old who had mild COVID-19 (a few samples of this study predate the infection). Cell type and time point are not known. CDR3s include the opening cysteine and the closing phenylalanine or tryptophan. Fields, in order: D gene, clone size, V gene, J gene, CDR3 protein, CDR3 DNA. D genes are given only for firm matches. Size is omitted from some rows. Given values are once, few, many or a class for expanded clones.

-	few	TRBV5-1	TRBJ2-5	CASSGSWTALTQYF	TGCGCCAGCAGCGGAAGCTGGACGGCTTTGACCCAGTACTTC
-	many	TRBV27	TRBJ2-3	CASSRLNEGETLARTDTQYF	TGTGCCAGCAGTCGGCTTAATGAAGGTGAAACATTGGCTAGAACAGATACGCAGTATTTT
-	many	TRBV19	TRBJ1-1	CASSLGVAEAFF	TGTGCCAGTAGTTTAGGGGTGGCTGAAGCTTTCTTT
-	few	TRBV12-3/TRBV12-4	TRBJ2-5	CASSRIDPGAQYF	TGTGCCAGCAGTAGGATAGACCCGGGGGCCCAGTACTTC
-	-	TRBV9	TRBJ1-2	CASSVDGGLGYTF	TGTGCCAGCAGCGTAGATGGGGGCTTGGGCTACACCTTC
-	few	TRBV6-2/TRBV6-3	TRBJ2-2	CASASDSLNTGELFF	TGTGCCAGCGCATCGGACAGCCTTAACACCGGGGAGCTGTTTTTT
TRBD1	few	TRBV20-1	TRBJ2-5	CSARAAGGSETQYF	TGCAGTGCTAGAGCGGCAGGGGGTTCAGAGACCCAGTACTTC
-	many	TRBV6-5	TRBJ1-4	CASSYAGPGRGLFF	TGTGCCAGCAGTTACGCGGGACCGGGAAGGGGACTGTTTTTT
-	few	TRBV27	TRBJ2-3	CASSPLGQGTQQYF	TGTGCCAGCAGTCCATTGGGGCAGGGCACCCAGCAGTATTTT
-	many	TRBV28	TRBJ2-3	CASNPSGTDTQYF	TGTGCCAGCAACCCTAGCGGCACAGATACGCAGTATTTT
TRBD1	few	TRBV7-9	TRBJ1-1	CASSRRATGSRDTEAFF	TGTGCCAGCAGCCGTCGGGCGACAGGGTCTAGGGACACTGAAGCTTTCTTT
TRBD1	many	TRBV9	TRBJ1-2	CASSVADRAGLHGYTF	TGTGCCAGCAGCGTAGCCGACAGGGCTGGGTTACATGGCTACACCTTC
TRBD1	-	TRBV6-2/TRBV6-3	TRBJ1-2	CASSNTGGGYTF	TGTGCCAGCAGCAACACAGGGGGAGGCTACACCTTC
TRBD1	-	TRBV11-2	TRBJ2-5	CASSLGQAETQYF	TGTGCCAGCAGCTTGGGACAGGCGGAGACCCAGTACTTC
TRBD1	-	TRBV10-3	TRBJ1-2	CAISGRGHDSGYTF	TGTGCCATCAGTGGCAGGGGGCATGACTCTGGCTACACCTTC
-	many	TRBV6-5	TRBJ2-6	CASSISGANVLTF	TGTGCCAGCAGCATCTCTGGGGCCAACGTCCTGACTTTC
TRBD1	few	TRBV5-1	TRBJ2-7	CASSVGDSSYEQYF	TGCGCCAGCAGCGTAGGGGACAGCTCCTACGAGCAGTACTTC
-	few	TRBV5-4	TRBJ2-1	CASSLGQSEQFF	TGTGCCAGCAGCTTGGGCCAGAGCGAGCAGTTCTTC
TRBD1	-	TRBV18	TRBJ1-2	CASSGRTGSNYGYTF	TGTGCCAGCTCAGGCCGGACAGGGAGTAACTATGGCTACACCTTC
-	-	TRBV5-1	TRBJ2-2	CASSLLASAGTGELFF	TGCGCCAGCAGCTTGCTTGCTAGCGCAGGCACCGGGGAGCTGTTTTTT
-	-	TRBV27	TRBJ1-2	CASSPNPRESSYGYTF	TGTGCCAGCAGTCCTAACCCCAGGGAGTCAAGCTATGGCTACACCTTC
TRBD1	once	TRBV7-6	TRBJ1-1	CASSSRGDRRLTEAFF	TGTGCCAGCAGCTCCCGGGGGGACAGGAGGCTCACTGAAGCTTTCTTT
-	few	TRBV6-2/TRBV6-3	TRBJ2-6	CASMAVAGANVLTF	TGTGCCAGCATGGCGGTGGCTGGGGCCAACGTCCTGACTTTC
-	few	TRBV12-3/TRBV12-4	TRBJ2-5	CASRGVTGQETQYF	TGTGCCAGCAGGGGGGTAACGGGTCAAGAGACCCAGTACTTC
-	-	TRBV10-3	TRBJ2-5	CAISLERAEAETQYF	TGTGCCATCAGCTTAGAGCGGGCTGAAGCAGAGACCCAGTACTTC
TRBD2	-	TRBV20-1	TRBJ2-5	CSASWLAGGHETQYF	TGCAGTGCTAGTTGGCTAGCGGGGGGGCATGAGACCCAGTACTTC
-	-	TRBV28	TRBJ1-3	CASWAGSSGNTIYF	TGTGCCAGCTGGGCGGGCTCCTCTGGAAACACCATATATTTT